This TCR beta chain was recovered during a study of blood T cell repertoires in COVID-19. Study summary: T cells, B-cell-depleted T cells, or PBMCs provided the cDNA or gDNA that served as material.

Under the authors' procedure: From reference gene primer amplification, estimates of nucleated cell counts were derived. Here immunoSEQ multiplex PCR was the method, and the copy in TCRdb shows in-frame clones only, minus some. The V and J calls and the clone size are those of that table, but D and trimming were determined from the DNA. The repertoire has 190,000 or so clones, less than 85% of them found once; the top ten carry roughly 13%. The length of the CDR3 is 15 residues. CDR1 is SGHAT and CDR2 is FQNNGV in the germline V gene. The V gene lost 4 bases and the J gene lost 0 bases, with 10 bases spanning the gap.

The gene calls are TRBV11-2 and TRBJ1-5; no clear D gene. Material for sequencing was peripheral blood. This sequence originates from a man in his fifties or sixties who had recovered from COVID-19. The DNA for the CDR3 is TGTGCCAGCAGCTCGTCGCCAGATAGCAATCAGCCCCAGCATTTT. The encoded protein is CASSSSPDSNQPQHF.